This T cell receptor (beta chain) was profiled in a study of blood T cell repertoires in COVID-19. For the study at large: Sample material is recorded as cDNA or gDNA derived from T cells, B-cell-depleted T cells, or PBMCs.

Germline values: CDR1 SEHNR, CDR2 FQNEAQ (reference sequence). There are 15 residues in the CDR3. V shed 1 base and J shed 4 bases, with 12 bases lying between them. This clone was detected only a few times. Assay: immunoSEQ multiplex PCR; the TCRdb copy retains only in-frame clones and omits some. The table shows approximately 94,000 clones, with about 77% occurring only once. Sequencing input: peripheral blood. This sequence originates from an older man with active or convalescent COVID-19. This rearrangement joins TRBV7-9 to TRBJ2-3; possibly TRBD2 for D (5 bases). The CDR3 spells CASSLGTVGADTQYF. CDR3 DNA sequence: TGTGCCAGCAGCTTAGGGACGGTCGGGGCAGATACGCAGTATTTT.